Listed below are T cell receptor beta chains from one sample, sequenced in a study of technical replicates of blood from a handful of donors. TCRdb's copy holds only in-frame clones and misses some; the assay was immunoSEQ multiplex PCR. In the table there are fewer than 90,000 clones, around 93% of which are singletons. The sequencing input was T cells isolated from PBMCs. These receptors came from a human donor in good health. Both conserved end residues are part of each CDR3. The D gene is left open where the match is weak. The size of a clone is reported for some rows only, either as once, few or many, or as a class for expanded clones.

>TRBV7-9|TRBJ1-1|NA|NA
CASSAPGTAGGTEAFF
>TRBV10-3|TRBJ2-5|TRBD1|NA
CAIRRDRSETQYF
>TRBV5-5|TRBJ1-4|NA|NA
CASSSFRGNEKLFF
>TRBV29-1|TRBJ1-1|TRBD1|NA
CSGGDRGPTEAFF
>TRBV7-9|TRBJ1-1|NA|NA
CASSLLPAEAFF
>TRBV7-2|TRBJ2-2|TRBD2|NA
CASSLNRGTSMTGELFF
>TRBV27|TRBJ1-5|TRBD1|NA
CASSPRQGTNQPQHF
>TRBV5-1|TRBJ1-3|NA|few
CASSLGASGNTIYF
>TRBV7-6|TRBJ2-5|NA|NA
CASSFPRVPYRRETQYF
>TRBV5-1|TRBJ2-1|NA|NA
CASSLSSYNEQFF
>TRBV29-1|TRBJ1-4|NA|few
CSVTRESEKLFF
>TRBV11-3|TRBJ1-1|TRBD1|NA
CASSLRGRGSVAAFF
>TRBV6-1|TRBJ1-1|NA|NA
CASTRVSTEAFF
>TRBV11-2|TRBJ2-2|NA|NA
CASSGDLVTGELFF
>TRBV2|TRBJ2-5|TRBD2|NA
CASSERRLAGVETQYF
>TRBV7-2|TRBJ1-5|TRBD1|NA
CASSLAPTGGQPQHF
>TRBV4-1|TRBJ2-7|TRBD1|NA
CASSQEATGFRSF
>TRBV27|TRBJ2-1|NA|NA
CASGQGGYVYNEQFF
>TRBV25-1|TRBJ1-1|NA|NA
CASSEWTEAFF
>TRBV28|TRBJ2-7|TRBD1|NA
CASGTGNYYEQYF
>TRBV10-2|TRBJ2-3|TRBD2|NA
CASSESTSGRASVPDTQYF
>TRBV10-2|TRBJ1-5|TRBD1|NA
CASLDRGNQPQHF